The 24 T cell receptor beta chains listed next were all sequenced from one sample in a study of metastatic and nonmetastatic thyroid tumors. TCRdb re-called clones via MiXCR from the PCR reads. Here the sample spans 35,000 to 50,000 clones, under 4% being singletons. Among the patients, none had received any treatment before thyroid surgery. The specimen was blood. Receptors were obtained from a female donor with papillary thyroid cancer or a benign thyroid nodule (not recorded which). Some clones in this sample may be carry-over from other donors' samples.

This clone appeared many times. The chain employs TRBV18 and TRBJ2-5; D gene uncertain. CDR3 length: 12 amino acids. Looked up from germline, CDR1 is KGHSH and CDR2 is LQKENI. V was shortened by 0 bases and J by 6 bases, with 5 bases between the two germline ends. The DNA of the CDR3 is TGTGCCAGCTCACCACCGATAAAGACCCAGTACTTC. This gives the protein CASSPPIKTQYF.

Relative to its sample, this clone is medium-sized (0.01 to 0.1%). The rearrangement uses TRBV20-1 and TRBJ2-7; 9 bases match TRBD1. Trimming cost V 1 base and J 2 bases; bases outside gene matches: 3. The germline V gene encodes CDR1 DFQATT and CDR2 SNEGSKA (reference sequence). The CDR3 is made up of 14 amino acids. The CDR3 nucleotides read TGCAGTGCTAGAGCGGGACAGGGTACCTACGAGCAGTACTTC. Encoded protein: CSARAGQGTYEQYF.

In its sample, this clone was seen many times. The chain combines TRBV10-3 with TRBJ2-5, with D perhaps TRBD1 (5 bases). Deletions cut 3 bases from V and 5 bases from J, with 16 bases between. CDR3 size: 15 residues. Germline V lookup: CDR1 ENHRY, CDR2 SYGVKD. CDR3 nucleotides: TGTGCCATCAGTGAAGATCGCTCAGGGAAGGAGACCCAGTACTTC. This codes for CAISEDRSGKETQYF.

Many counts were recorded for this clone. V gene TRBV6-1 combines with J gene TRBJ1-3; no reliable D call. The CDR3 extends over 15 amino acids. V was shortened by 5 bases and J by 0 bases, with 11 bases between the two germline ends. Germline CDR1 reads MNHNS; CDR2 reads SASEGT. The DNA of the CDR3 is TGTGCCAGCAGTATCATACGGCTCTCTGGAAACACCATATATTTT. This gives the protein CASSIIRLSGNTIYF.

This clone was seen a handful of times. V usage is TRBV6-5 and J usage is TRBJ1-2; D unresolved. V was clipped by 2 bases and J by 8 bases, with 15 bases between them. The CDR3 sequence is 14 residues long. Per the germline V gene, CDR1 is MNHEY and CDR2 is SVGAGI. CDR3 coding DNA: TGTGCCAGCAGTTACCCCGGGTGGATTCTCGGCTACACCTTC. This gives the protein CASSYPGWILGYTF.

This clone has ten or more counts. The V and J genes are TRBV20-1 and TRBJ2-3; 11 bases map to TRBD1. V was clipped by 2 bases and J by 4 bases; unmatched bases: 5. Germline CDR1 DFQATT, CDR2 SNEGSKA (reference sequence). This CDR3 is built from 15 residues. The CDR3 region has the DNA TGCAGTGCTAGAATGGGACAGGGGGTCGCAGATACGCAGTATTTT. Translation gives CSARMGQGVADTQYF.

The sample holds many counts of this clone. The chain joins TRBV6-1 to TRBJ1-1; D perhaps matches TRBD1 (5 bases). V shed 5 bases and J shed 1 base, with 8 bases lying between them. The CDR3 has 13 residues. Germline-derived CDR1 and CDR2 are MNHNS and SASEGT. Here the CDR3 reads CASSPTENTEAFF. CDR3 DNA: TGTGCCAGCAGTCCGACAGAGAACACTGAAGCTTTCTTT.

At least ten counts were recorded for this clone. This rearrangement joins TRBV6-1 to TRBJ1-6; D remains unclear. V was clipped by 6 bases and J by 0 bases, with 12 bases between them. The CDR3 length is 16 residues. CDR1 and CDR2 (germline): MNHNS, SASEGT. This CDR3 is CASRNQLSSYNSPLHF. As DNA, the CDR3 is TGTGCCAGCAGGAATCAGCTTTCCTCCTATAATTCACCCCTCCACTTT.

This clone has ten or more counts. This chain uses TRBV7-9 with TRBJ1-6; maybe TRBD1 (5 bases). This CDR3 spans 13 amino acids. V lost 1 base and J lost 13, with 11 bases in between. Germline lookup yields CDR1 SEHNR and CDR2 FQNEAQ (reference sequence). The CDR3 region has the DNA TGTGCCAGCAGCTTAGAGGGGAAGGGTCCCCTCCACTTT. Translated, it gives CASSLEGKGPLHF.

This clone appeared many times. Different DNA sequences within this sample yield the same CDR3. V is TRBV2 and J is TRBJ2-7, with 8 bases lining up with TRBD1. Germline loops: CDR1 SNHLY, CDR2 FYNNEI. V shed 6 bases, J shed 4 bases, and the junction held 2 bases outside the gene matches. The CDR3 has 12 amino acids. The CDR3 sequence: CASSGQGYEQYF. As DNA, the CDR3 is TGTGCCAGCAGCGGACAGGGATACGAGCAGTACTTC.

This clone appeared many times. DNA of the CDR3: TGCAGTGCTAGAGCCAGACTAGGTGGCGAGACCCAGTACTTC. Protein: CSARARLGGETQYF. The chain employs TRBV20-1 and TRBJ2-5; TRBD2 is a possible D gene (6 bases). CDR1 is DFQATT and CDR2 is SNEGSKA in the germline V gene (reference sequence). The V gene lost 1 base and the J gene lost 5 bases, with 14 bases spanning the gap. The CDR3 spans 14 residues.

This chain connects TRBV27 to TRBJ2-7; TRBD2 agrees at 10 bases. Looked up from germline, CDR1 is MNHEY and CDR2 is SMNVEV (reference sequence). The CDR3 spans 19 residues. V lost 6 bases to trimming and J lost 0 bases; unmatched junction nucleotides: 17. CDR3 nucleotide sequence: TGTGCCAGCAGGCGCAGGGCTAGCGGGGGAGACGCATACTCCTACGAGCAGTACTTC. It specifies CASRRRASGGDAYSYEQYF.

Points on this clone: Relative to the germline gene, one junction end is altered; a read error may explain this. The same CDR3 arises from other DNA sequences in this sample as well. The chain has TRBV30 and TRBJ1-1; tentatively, D is TRBD1 (6 bases). CDR1 GTSNPN and CDR2 SVGIG come from the germline V gene (reference sequence). This CDR3 is 13 amino acids long. The CDR3: CALKQGVNTEAFF. In DNA form, the CDR3 reads TGTGCCTTAAAACAGGGTGTGAACACTGAGGCTTTCTTT.

This clone has ten or more counts. The chain links TRBV19 to TRBJ1-1; no reliable D call. Germline-derived CDR1 and CDR2 are LNHDA and SQIVND (reference sequence). V was pared by 5 bases and J by 0 bases, with 19 bases between. CDR3 length: 17 amino acids. CDR3 in DNA: TGTGCCAGTAGTCAACTGACATACCCAATAATGAACACTGAAGCTTTCTTT. Its protein product is CASSQLTYPIMNTEAFF.

This clone was counted between two and nine times. The CDR3 is CASSEGGWWGDYEQYF. The CDR3 region has the DNA TGTGCCAGCAGTGAAGGGGGATGGTGGGGTGACTACGAGCAGTACTTC. V is TRBV6-1 and J is TRBJ2-7; D is unclear. The CDR3 is 16 amino acids. Germline V gene data show CDR1 as MNHNS and CDR2 as SASEGT. V was clipped by 1 base and J by 3 bases, with 16 bases between them.

In its sample, this clone was seen many times. Other DNA sequences in the sample encode the same CDR3. The V gene is TRBV6-1, the J gene TRBJ1-2; 10 bases align to TRBD1. The ends lost 4 bases at V and 8 bases at J; junction bases unmatched: 4. Germline CDR1 MNHNS, CDR2 SASEGT. The CDR3 sequence is 13 residues long. CDR3 region: CASSADRGRGYTF. CDR3 sequence (DNA): TGTGCCAGCAGTGCTGACAGGGGGCGCGGCTACACCTTC.

To note about this clone: This may be a read error, as it is one base from a much larger clone. Distinct nucleotide sequences in the sample also encode this CDR3. V is TRBV7-9 and J is TRBJ1-4; TRBD1 is a possible D gene (5 bases). The CDR3 length is 15 residues. Deletions cut 5 bases from V and 4 bases from J, with 14 bases between. Germline V lookup: CDR1 SEHNR, CDR2 FQNEAQ (reference sequence). CDR3 residues: CASSRTIGGNEKLFF. The CDR3 coding sequence is TGTGCCAGCAGCCGAACCATTGGGGGTAATGAAAAACTGTTTTTT.

This clone was found a few times. The V gene is TRBV28, the J gene TRBJ1-5; TRBD1 is a possible D gene (5 bases). The CDR3 length is 13 residues. CDR1 is MDHEN and CDR2 is SYDVKM in the germline V gene. The CDR3 reads CALAGGRNQPQHF. The DNA of the CDR3 is TGTGCGCTAGCCGGGGGTCGCAATCAGCCCCAGCATTTT.

This clone was recorded many times. The gene calls are TRBV24-1 and TRBJ2-1; 10 nucleotides agree with TRBD2. The V and J ends lost 2 bases and 4 bases, in that order; junction bases with no gene match: 4. The CDR3 covers 16 residues. CDR1 and CDR2 (germline): KGHDR, SFDVKD. The CDR3 loop reads CATSDSTSGLYNEQFF. CDR3 nucleotides: TGTGCCACCAGTGATTCGACTAGCGGGTTGTACAATGAGCAGTTCTTC.

In its sample, this clone was seen a few times. The chain uses TRBV24-1 and TRBJ2-6, with D unclear. Germline V lookup: CDR1 KGHDR, CDR2 SFDVKD. V was shortened by 2 bases and J by 1 base, with 8 bases between the two germline ends. The CDR3 totals 16 residues. The CDR3 sequence is CATSDSLTSGANVLTF. The CDR3 nucleotides read TGTGCCACCAGTGATTCTTTGACGTCTGGGGCCAACGTCCTGACTTTC.

In its sample, this clone was seen many times. The chain is built from TRBV19 and TRBJ2-3, with no clear D. The CDR3 length is 12 residues. CDR1 is LNHDA and CDR2 is SQIVND in the germline V gene (reference sequence). Trimming shortened V by 4 bases and J by 4 bases, and 6 bases separated the two germline ends. The CDR3 nucleotides are TGTGCCAGTAGTACCCTGGCAGATACGCAGTATTTT. Translated, it gives CASSTLADTQYF.

Ten or more counts support this clone. V usage is TRBV24-1 and J usage is TRBJ2-5; tentative D call: TRBD1 (5 bases). This CDR3 has 15 residues. V dropped 2 bases and J dropped 4 bases, with 13 bases sitting between them. Germline V gene sequence: CDR1 KGHDR, CDR2 SFDVKD. The CDR3 DNA sequence: TGTGCCACCAGTGATTCACAGGCCGCCGGAGAGACCCAGTACTTC. This encodes CATSDSQAAGETQYF.

In its sample, this clone was seen many times. The rearrangement joins TRBV28 to TRBJ1-5; D might be TRBD1 (6 bases). The CDR3 is made up of 13 amino acids. Trimming removed 6 bases at V and 2 bases at J, with 8 bases between. Germline V gene data show CDR1 as MDHEN and CDR2 as SYDVKM. The CDR3 protein is CASSRQGNQPQHF. The CDR3 DNA sequence: TGTGCCAGCAGCAGACAGGGCAATCAGCCCCAGCATTTT.

This clone has a count of ten or more. V usage is TRBV3-1 and J usage is TRBJ2-3; 7 bases match TRBD2. With V trimmed by 1 base and J by 2 bases, 3 bases remained unmatched. The CDR3 has 15 amino acids. Germline V lookup: CDR1 LGHDT, CDR2 YNNKEL (reference sequence). The CDR3: CASSQAGGVTDTQYF. In DNA form, the CDR3 reads TGTGCCAGCAGCCAAGCGGGAGGAGTCACAGATACGCAGTATTTT.